This T cell receptor (beta chain) was profiled in a study of CD8 T cells in ankylosing spondylitis. Study-wide results and limits: About 8 highly homologous variants made up a TCR beta motif that seemed to typify ankylosing spondylitis blood.

In regard to this clonotype: What it recognizes is unknown.

MiXCR, run by TCRdb on the 5' RACE reads, gives a single entry per CDR3 protein. The sample has approximately 290,000 distinct CDR3 sequences, less than 25% seen once. CDR1 and CDR2 from the germline V gene are SGHRS and YFSETQ. V was trimmed by 4 bases and J by 2 bases, leaving 11 bases between them. There are 14 residues in the CDR3. This clonotype originated in a female donor with ankylosing spondylitis or in good health (not recorded which). V is TRBV5-1 and J is TRBJ2-3; weak D call: TRBD1 (5 bases). Sequenced: blood, either unsorted or a sorted T cell fraction (not recorded which). CDR3: CASSQTVNTDTQYF. In DNA form, the CDR3 reads TGCGCCAGCAGCCAGACAGTTAACACAGATACGCAGTATTTT.